These T cell receptor beta chains were read from a single sample in a study of shared clonotypes between healthy human individuals. TCRdb's copy holds only in-frame clones and misses some; the assay was immunoSEQ multiplex PCR. Among around 1.4 million clones listed, roughly 98.5% were seen once. The sequencing sample was made of naive CD4+ T cells sorted from blood. These receptors all stem from a man aged 30 to 45 in good health. Each CDR3 is given with its conserved first and last residue. D genes are given only for firm matches. A clone size is listed for some rows: how often the clone was seen (once, few, many), or a class if it is expanded.

cdr3_nt	cdr3_aa	d_call	j_call	v_call	clone_size
TGTGCCAGCCGGAGGGGACAGGGCCAAACTAACTATGGCTACACCTTC	CASRRGQGQTNYGYTF	TRBD1	TRBJ1-2	TRBV2	once
TGTGCCAGCAGCTTTATGCGGGAGGGCCGGAGCCCCCACAATGAGCAGTTCTTC	CASSFMREGRSPHNEQFF	.	TRBJ2-1	TRBV12-1	once
TGTGCCAGCTCACCAAGGATTTGGGGGAATGACTATGGCTACACCTTC	CASSPRIWGNDYGYTF	.	TRBJ1-2	TRBV18	.
TGTGCCAGTAGTTGGAGCGGGAGAGGATCAGATACGCAGTATTTT	CASSWSGRGSDTQYF	TRBD2	TRBJ2-3	TRBV19	.
TGTGCCAGCAGCCCCCTCTCTGGGGGCTACACCTTC	CASSPLSGGYTF	.	TRBJ1-2	TRBV9	.
TGTGCCAGCAGCTTCCGCGGGAGGGCCAATGAGCAGTTCTTC	CASSFRGRANEQFF	TRBD2	TRBJ2-1	TRBV7-2	once
TGTGCCAGCACCAATAGGGCCTATGGCTACACCTTC	CASTNRAYGYTF	.	TRBJ1-2	TRBV9	.
TGCAGTGCTATCCAGAATCAGCCCCAGCATTTT	CSAIQNQPQHF	.	TRBJ1-5	TRBV20-1	.
TGTGCCAGCAGCTCCAATCGCTCCCCCCTGGGCTACAATGAGCAGTTCTTC	CASSSNRSPLGYNEQFF	.	TRBJ2-1	TRBV9	.
TGCGCCAGCAGCCAGGACGCAGGGATGGGCACTGAAGCTTTCTTT	CASSQDAGMGTEAFF	.	TRBJ1-1	TRBV4-3	.
TGTGCCAGCAGTCCTACAACAGGGAATAGCAATCAGCCCCAGCATTTT	CASSPTTGNSNQPQHF	.	TRBJ1-5	TRBV28	.
TGTGCCAGTAAGGAGCCAGGGTTTCCTAACTATGGCTACACCTTC	CASKEPGFPNYGYTF	.	TRBJ1-2	TRBV19	.
TGTGCCAGCTCAGAACCCGGGACTAGCGGCACCTACGAGCAGTACTTC	CASSEPGTSGTYEQYF	TRBD2	TRBJ2-7	TRBV18	.
TGCGCCAGCAGCTTGGTAAACAGGGCAATTGACGAGCAGTACTTC	CASSLVNRAIDEQYF	.	TRBJ2-7	TRBV5-1	.
TGTGCCATCAGTGAGGCACTAGCGGGAGGGCTCACAGATACGCAGTATTTT	CAISEALAGGLTDTQYF	TRBD2	TRBJ2-3	TRBV10-3	.
TGTGCCAGCTCACCACGAGGAGCACAAGAGACCCAGTACTTC	CASSPRGAQETQYF	.	TRBJ2-5	TRBV18	.
TGTGCCAGCAGTTTAAGTCAGGGGAGGATCTATGGCTACACCTTC	CASSLSQGRIYGYTF	.	TRBJ1-2	TRBV27	.
TGTGCCAGCAGCCCGATGGTTGTCTACAATGAGCAGTTCTTC	CASSPMVVYNEQFF	.	TRBJ2-1	TRBV7-2	.
TGCGCCAGCAGCTTAGGATTGAGAGAGACCCAGTACTTC	CASSLGLRETQYF	.	TRBJ2-5	TRBV5-1	.
TGCGCCAGCAGCCGGACCGCTCAGTCCTTCGACGAGCAGTACTTC	CASSRTAQSFDEQYF	.	TRBJ2-7	TRBV5-1	.
TGTGCCAGCAGCTTAGGGGACAGGGAGGGTCAGCCCCAGCATTTT	CASSLGDREGQPQHF	TRBD1	TRBJ1-5	TRBV11-2	.
TGTGCCAGCAGCTTTATACATTTC	CASSFIHF	.	TRBJ2-7	TRBV7-6	.
TGTGCCAGCAGCTTTGCGGGAGTAAATGAGCAGTTCTTC	CASSFAGVNEQFF	TRBD2	TRBJ2-1	TRBV7-3	.
TGTGCCAGCAGTTACACGAAGGGTCCCCGCACCTTC	CASSYTKGPRTF	.	TRBJ1-2	TRBV6-5	.
TGTGCCAGCAGCGTTTTTAGCACAGATACGCAGTATTTT	CASSVFSTDTQYF	.	TRBJ2-3	TRBV9	.
TGTGCCAGCAGGGTTCAGGGGCCCAACACCGGGGAGCTGTTTTTT	CASRVQGPNTGELFF	.	TRBJ2-2	TRBV2	.
TGTGCCAGCAGCTTGGAGGCAGGACAAGAGACCCAGTACTTC	CASSLEAGQETQYF	.	TRBJ2-5	TRBV5-5	.
TGTGCCAGCAGCGCGGAGCAGGGTGCGCAAGAGACCCAGTACTTC	CASSAEQGAQETQYF	.	TRBJ2-5	TRBV7-2	.
TGTGCCAGCAGTTTAGATAGGGCACAGTATAGCAATCAGCCCCAGCATTTT	CASSLDRAQYSNQPQHF	.	TRBJ1-5	TRBV28	.
TGTGCCAGCAGCGTGGGGGGTTCCCAAGAGACCCAGTACTTC	CASSVGGSQETQYF	.	TRBJ2-5	TRBV9	.
TGTGCCAGCAGCCAAGAGGGGACAGGGATGGCTGAAGCTTTCTTT	CASSQEGTGMAEAFF	TRBD1	TRBJ1-1	TRBV4-2	.
TGTGCCAGCAGCCAAGATTGGCTGGTAGCGGGAGCGGCAGATACGCAGTATTTT	CASSQDWLVAGAADTQYF	TRBD2	TRBJ2-3	TRBV14	.
TGTGCCAGCTCACCGACAGGGTGGGGTGGCACTGAAGCTTTCTTT	CASSPTGWGGTEAFF	TRBD1	TRBJ1-1	TRBV18	.
TGTGCCAGCAGCCGGGATACAACTGAAGCTTTCTTT	CASSRDTTEAFF	.	TRBJ1-1	TRBV7-9	.
TGTGCCAGCAGTTTGACAGGGCTCAGCACAGATACGCAGTATTTT	CASSLTGLSTDTQYF	TRBD1	TRBJ2-3	TRBV27	.
TGCGCCAGCAGCTTGCGGGGGGTTGACCGCTCCTACGAGCAGTACTTC	CASSLRGVDRSYEQYF	TRBD2	TRBJ2-7	TRBV5-1	.
TGTGCCAGCAGCCCTTCGGGACTCACCTACGAGCAGTACTTC	CASSPSGLTYEQYF	.	TRBJ2-7	TRBV7-9	.
TGTGCCAGCTCACAATTTTTCCTAGGGCAGGGGACCTACAATGAGCAGTTCTTC	CASSQFFLGQGTYNEQFF	.	TRBJ2-1	TRBV18	.